This T cell receptor (beta chain) was identified in a study of blood T cell repertoires in COVID-19. Turning to the study itself: The analysed material was cDNA or gDNA that came from T cells, B-cell-depleted T cells, or PBMCs.

The CDR3 consists of 14 residues. Germline CDR1 MNHEY, CDR2 SVGEGT. Trimming took 2 bases from V and 6 from J; bases not matched to a gene: 7. In the original processing: Estimation of nucleated cell counts was performed using reference gene primer amplification. The data were produced by immunoSEQ multiplex PCR, yet TCRdb's version contains in-frame clones alone and is incomplete. The DNA was the basis for D and trimming; V, J and clone size are from that table. The repertoire holds 300,000 to 350,000 clones, with roughly 89% as singletons. The receptor's source is a young woman who had recovered from COVID-19. The sequencing input was PBMCs or T cells enriched from blood (not recorded which). V is TRBV6-2 or TRBV6-3 and J is TRBJ2-7; 7 nucleotides line up with TRBD1. For the CDR3, the DNA is TGTGCCAGCAGTTACCCCCCCAGGGGGAGCGAGCAGTACTTC. It specifies CASSYPPRGSEQYF.